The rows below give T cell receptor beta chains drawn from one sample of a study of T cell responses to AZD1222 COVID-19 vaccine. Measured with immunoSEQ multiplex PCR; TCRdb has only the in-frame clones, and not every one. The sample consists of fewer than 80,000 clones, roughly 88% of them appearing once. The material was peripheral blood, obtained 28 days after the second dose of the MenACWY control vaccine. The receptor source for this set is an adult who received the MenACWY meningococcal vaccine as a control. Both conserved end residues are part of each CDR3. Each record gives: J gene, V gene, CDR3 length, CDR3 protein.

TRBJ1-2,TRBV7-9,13,CASSPSLGPGYTF
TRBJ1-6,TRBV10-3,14,CAISDGRQGGPLHF
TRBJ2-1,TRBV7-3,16,CASSLISGNSYNEQFF
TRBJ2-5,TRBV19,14,CASSMRPVGETQYF
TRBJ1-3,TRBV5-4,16,CASSLGGRDPGNTIYF
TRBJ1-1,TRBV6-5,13,CASSFPRGTEAFF
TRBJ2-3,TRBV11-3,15,CASSRGGPGTDTQYF
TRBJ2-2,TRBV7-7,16,CASSPKQDTNTGELFF
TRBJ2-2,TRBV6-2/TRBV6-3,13,CASSLENTGELFF
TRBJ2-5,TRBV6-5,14,CASSSRGRPETQYF
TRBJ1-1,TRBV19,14,CASSFRQGNAEAFF
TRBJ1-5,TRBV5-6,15,CASSFRDRGLQPQHF
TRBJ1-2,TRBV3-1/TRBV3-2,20,CASSQDSFGQSTFQLYGYTF
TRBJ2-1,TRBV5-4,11,CASIGYNEQFF
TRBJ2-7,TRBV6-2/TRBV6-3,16,CASSNPSGQGWYEQYF
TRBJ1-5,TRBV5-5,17,CASSSEAPGTVYQPQHF
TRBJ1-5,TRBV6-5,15,CASSRGRNSNQPQHF
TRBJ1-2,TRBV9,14,CASSPTRGDYGYTF
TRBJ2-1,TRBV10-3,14,CAISEPRLHNEQFF
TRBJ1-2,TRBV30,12,CAWTPGDYGYTF
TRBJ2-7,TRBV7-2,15,CASSLARTGGYEQYF
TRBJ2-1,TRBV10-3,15,CAATRGGTGDNEQFF
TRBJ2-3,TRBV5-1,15,CASSPRTASTDTQYF
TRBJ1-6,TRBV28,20,CASSIIPRGSLGSYNSPLHF
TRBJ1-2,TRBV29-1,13,CSVPDRAHYGYTF
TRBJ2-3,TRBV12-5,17,CASGLDALPGRADTQYF
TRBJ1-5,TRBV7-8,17,CASSLESWVISNQPQHF